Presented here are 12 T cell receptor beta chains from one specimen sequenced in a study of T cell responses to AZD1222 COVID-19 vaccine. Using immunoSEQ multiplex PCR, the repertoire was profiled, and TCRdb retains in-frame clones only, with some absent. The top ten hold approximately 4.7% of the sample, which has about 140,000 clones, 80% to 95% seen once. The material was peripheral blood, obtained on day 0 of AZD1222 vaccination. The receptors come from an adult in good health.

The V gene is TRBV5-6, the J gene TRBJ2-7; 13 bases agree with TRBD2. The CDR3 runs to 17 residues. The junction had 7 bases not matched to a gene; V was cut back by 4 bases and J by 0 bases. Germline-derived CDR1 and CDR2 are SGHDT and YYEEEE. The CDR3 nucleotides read TGTGCCAGCAGCATGGGACTAGCGGGATTGAGCTCCTACGAGCAGTACTTC. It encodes CASSMGLAGLSSYEQYF.

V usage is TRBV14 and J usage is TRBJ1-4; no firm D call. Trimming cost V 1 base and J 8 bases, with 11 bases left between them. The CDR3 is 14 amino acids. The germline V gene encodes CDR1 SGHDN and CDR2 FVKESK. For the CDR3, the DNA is TGTGCCAGCAGCCAAGCTTTACGTGGGGAAAAACTGTTTTTT. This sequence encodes CASSQALRGEKLFF.

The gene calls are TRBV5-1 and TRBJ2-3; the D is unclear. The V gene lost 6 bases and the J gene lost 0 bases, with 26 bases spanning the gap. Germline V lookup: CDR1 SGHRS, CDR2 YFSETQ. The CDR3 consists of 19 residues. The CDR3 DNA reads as TGCGCCAGCAAGAACTCCCCAGTCTTGGGATTTTCTAGCACAGATACGCAGTATTTT. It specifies CASKNSPVLGFSSTDTQYF. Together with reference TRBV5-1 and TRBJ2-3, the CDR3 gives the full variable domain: KAGVTQTPRYLIKTRGQQVTLSCSPISGHRSVSWYQQTPGQGLQFLFEYFSETQRNKGNFPGRFSGRQFSNSRSEMNVSTLELGDSALYLCASKNSPVLGFSSTDTQYFGPGTRLTVL.

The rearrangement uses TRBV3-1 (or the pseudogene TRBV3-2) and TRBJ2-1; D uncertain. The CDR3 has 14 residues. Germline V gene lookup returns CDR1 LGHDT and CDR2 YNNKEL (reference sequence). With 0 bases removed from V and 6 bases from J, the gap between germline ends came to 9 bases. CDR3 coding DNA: TGTGCCAGCAGCCAAGAGATCCAGCTCAATGAGCAGTTCTTC. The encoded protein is CASSQEIQLNEQFF.

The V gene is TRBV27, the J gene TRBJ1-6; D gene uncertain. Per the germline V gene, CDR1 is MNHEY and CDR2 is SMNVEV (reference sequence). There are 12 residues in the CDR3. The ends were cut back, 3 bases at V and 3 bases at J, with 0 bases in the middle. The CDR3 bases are TGTGCCAGCAGTTTCTATAATTCACCCCTCCACTTT. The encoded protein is CASSFYNSPLHF.

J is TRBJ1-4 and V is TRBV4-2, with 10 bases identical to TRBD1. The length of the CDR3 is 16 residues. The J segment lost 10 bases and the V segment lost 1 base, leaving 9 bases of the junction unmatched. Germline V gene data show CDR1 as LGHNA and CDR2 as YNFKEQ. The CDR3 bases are TGTGCCAGCAGCCAAGGGACGGGACAGGGGTTCGTAAAACTGTTTTTT. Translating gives CASSQGTGQGFVKLFF.

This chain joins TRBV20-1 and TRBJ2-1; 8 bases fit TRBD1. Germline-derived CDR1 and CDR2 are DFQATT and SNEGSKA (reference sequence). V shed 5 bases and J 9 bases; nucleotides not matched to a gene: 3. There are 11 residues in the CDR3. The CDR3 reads CSAQGAGEQFF. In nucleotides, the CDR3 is TGCAGTGCTCAGGGGGCTGGTGAGCAGTTCTTC.

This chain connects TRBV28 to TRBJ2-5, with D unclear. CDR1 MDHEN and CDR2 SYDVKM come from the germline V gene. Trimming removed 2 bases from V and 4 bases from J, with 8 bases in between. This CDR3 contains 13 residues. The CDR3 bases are TGTGCCAGCAGTTTACCGCCTAGAGAGACCCAGTACTTC. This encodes CASSLPPRETQYF. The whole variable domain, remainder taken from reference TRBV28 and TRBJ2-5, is DVKVTQSSRYLVKRTGEKVFLECVQDMDHENMFWYRQDPGLGLRLIYFSYDVKMKEKGDIPEGYSVSREKKERFSLILESASTNQTSMYLCASSLPPRETQYFGPGTRLLVL.

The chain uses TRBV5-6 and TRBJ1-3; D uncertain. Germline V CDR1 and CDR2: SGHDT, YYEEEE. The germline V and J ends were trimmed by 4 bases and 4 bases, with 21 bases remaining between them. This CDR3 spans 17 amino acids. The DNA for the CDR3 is TGTGCCAGCAGCCCCACCCTCGGGGAAACGACGGGAAACACCATATATTTT. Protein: CASSPTLGETTGNTIYF.

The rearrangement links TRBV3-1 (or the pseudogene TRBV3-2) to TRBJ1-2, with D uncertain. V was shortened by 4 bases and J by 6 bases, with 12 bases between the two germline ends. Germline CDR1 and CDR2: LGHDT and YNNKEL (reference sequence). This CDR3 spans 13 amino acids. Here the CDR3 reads CASSPRGRDGYTF. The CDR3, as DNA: TGTGCCAGCAGCCCCAGAGGGCGTGATGGCTACACCTTC.

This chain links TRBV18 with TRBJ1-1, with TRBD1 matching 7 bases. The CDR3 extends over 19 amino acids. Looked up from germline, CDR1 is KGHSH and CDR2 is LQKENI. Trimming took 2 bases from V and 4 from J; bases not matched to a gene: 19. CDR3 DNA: TGTGCCAGCTCACCAGTTACCCTCAGGGGGGGAGAATTTAGCACTGAAGCTTTCTTT. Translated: CASSPVTLRGGEFSTEAFF.

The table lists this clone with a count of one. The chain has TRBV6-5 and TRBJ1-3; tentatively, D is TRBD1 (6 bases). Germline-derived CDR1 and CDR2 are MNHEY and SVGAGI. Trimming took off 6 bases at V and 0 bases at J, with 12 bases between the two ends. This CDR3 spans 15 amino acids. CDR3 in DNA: TGTGCCAGCAGCATCAGGGACACCTCTGGAAACACCATATATTTT. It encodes CASSIRDTSGNTIYF.